Here is one T cell receptor beta chain with its context. Original processing methods: Amplification of reference gene primers provided the estimated nucleated cell counts. Assay used: immunoSEQ multiplex PCR; TCRdb lists only in-frame clones, some missing. That table gives V, J and clone size, and the DNA gave D and trimming. The sample yields about 67,000 clones, 80% to 90% seen once. This record belongs to a study of blood T cell repertoires in COVID-19. Background on the study: COVID-19 samples collected from the United States, Italy and Spain covered acute and convalescent phases. Sample material is recorded as cDNA or gDNA derived from T cells, B-cell-depleted T cells, or PBMCs.

CDR1 MNHEY and CDR2 SVGAGI come from the germline V gene. The length of the CDR3 is 14 residues. The V segment lost 7 bases and the J segment 5 bases; nucleotides outside the gene matches: 7. The sample taken for sequencing was peripheral blood. The rearrangement uses TRBV6-5 and TRBJ2-2; 7 nucleotides line up with TRBD1. This receptor was taken from a middle-aged man with active COVID-19. CDR3 loop: CASKVTGTTGELFF. The CDR3 coding sequence is TGTGCCAGCAAGGTGACAGGGACGACCGGGGAGCTGTTTTTT.